Listed below are T cell receptor beta chains from one sample, sequenced in a study of blood T cells in healthy people across ages. Each CDR3 protein is one row after TCRdb ran MiXCR on the 5' RACE reads. The sample records 650,000 to 700,000 distinct CDR3 sequences, 32% being singletons. Sequences were obtained from blood. The origin of the receptors is an elderly woman in good health. The CDR3 runs from the conserved cysteine through the conserved F or W. D genes are given only for firm matches. Size is omitted from some rows. Given values are once, few, many or a class for expanded clones.

j_call clone_size v_call d_call cdr3_nt cdr3_aa
TRBJ1-1 - TRBV7-2 TRBD1 TGTGCCAGCAAAACGGGACAGTTATCCACTGAAGCTTTCTTT CASKTGQLSTEAFF
TRBJ1-1 once TRBV3-1 TRBD1 TGTGCCAGCAGCCGGACAGGGACCACTGAAGCTTTCTTT CASSRTGTTEAFF
TRBJ1-5 - TRBV20-1 - TGCAGTGCTAGAGGAAAAAGTTACAATCAGCCCCAGCATTTT CSARGKSYNQPQHF
TRBJ1-2 many TRBV29-1 - TGCAGCGTTGAAGATTTCGACCCCTATGGCTACACCTTC CSVEDFDPYGYTF
TRBJ2-5 - TRBV5-5 - TGTGCCAGCAGCTTGTGGGGGAACCACCAAGAGACCCAGTACTTC CASSLWGNHQETQYF
TRBJ1-2 many TRBV7-3 - TGTGCCAGCAGCTTAGGGGCCCTCAACTATGGCTACACCTTC CASSLGALNYGYTF
TRBJ1-6 many TRBV18 - TGTGCCAGCTCACCGAGTTACGATTCACCCCTCCACTTT CASSPSYDSPLHF
TRBJ1-5 - TRBV28 - TGTGCCAGCAGTTTACAGGTCGGGGGTAACAATCAGCCCCAGCATTTT CASSLQVGGNNQPQHF
TRBJ1-5 many TRBV27 TRBD1 TGTGCCAGCAGTTCCCCACCCGGGCCAGGGGGACCTCAGCCCCAGCATTTT CASSSPPGPGGPQPQHF
TRBJ2-3 many TRBV28 TRBD1 TGTGCCTGGAAGACAGGGGGCACAGATACGCAGTATTTT CAWKTGGTDTQYF
TRBJ1-1 many TRBV29-1 TRBD1 TGCAGCGTTACCAGGGGGCGCGACACTGAAGCTTTCTTT CSVTRGRDTEAFF
TRBJ1-2 once TRBV5-1 - TGCGCCAGCAGTTACAGTGGGGCGGACTATGGCTACACCTTC CASSYSGADYGYTF
TRBJ1-4 many TRBV12-3/TRBV12-4 TRBD1 TGTGCCAGCAGCTCGGACAGGGGCAGGGAAAAACTGTTTTTT CASSSDRGREKLFF
TRBJ1-4 - TRBV7-8 - TGTGCCAGCAGCACCGGTTCGGGTAATGAAAAACTGTTTTTT CASSTGSGNEKLFF
TRBJ2-5 few TRBV11-3 TRBD1 TGTGCCAGCAGCACGACAGGGCAAGAGACCCAGTACTTC CASSTTGQETQYF